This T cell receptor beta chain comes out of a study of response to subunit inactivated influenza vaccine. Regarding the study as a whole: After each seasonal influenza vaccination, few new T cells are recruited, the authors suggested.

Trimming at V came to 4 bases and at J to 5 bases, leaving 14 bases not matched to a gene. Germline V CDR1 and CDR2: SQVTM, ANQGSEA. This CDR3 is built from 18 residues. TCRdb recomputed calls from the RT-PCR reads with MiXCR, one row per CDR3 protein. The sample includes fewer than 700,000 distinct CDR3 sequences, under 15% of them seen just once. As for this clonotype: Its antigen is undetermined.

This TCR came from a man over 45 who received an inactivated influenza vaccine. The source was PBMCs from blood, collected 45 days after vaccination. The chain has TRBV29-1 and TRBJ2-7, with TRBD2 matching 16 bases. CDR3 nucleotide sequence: TGCAGCGTTGTGACAGGGTCGGGACTAGCGGGAGGGCCAGACGAGCAGTACTTC. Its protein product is CSVVTGSGLAGGPDEQYF.